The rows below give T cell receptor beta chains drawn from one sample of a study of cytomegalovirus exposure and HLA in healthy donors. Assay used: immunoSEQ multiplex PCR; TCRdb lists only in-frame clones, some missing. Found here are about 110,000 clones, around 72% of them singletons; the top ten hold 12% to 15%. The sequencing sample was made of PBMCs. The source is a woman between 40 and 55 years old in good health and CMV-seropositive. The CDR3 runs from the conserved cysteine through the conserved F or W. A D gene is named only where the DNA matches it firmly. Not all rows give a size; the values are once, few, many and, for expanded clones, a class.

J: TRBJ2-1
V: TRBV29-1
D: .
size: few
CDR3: CSLRPGGYNEQFF
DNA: TGCAGCTTAAGACCTGGCGGGTACAATGAGCAGTTCTTC

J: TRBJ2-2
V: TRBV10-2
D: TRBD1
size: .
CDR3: CASRTTGAANTGELFF
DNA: TGCGCCAGCAGAACGACAGGGGCCGCGAACACCGGGGAGCTGTTTTTT

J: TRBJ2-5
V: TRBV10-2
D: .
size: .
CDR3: CASSERTAETQYF
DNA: TGCGCCAGCAGTGAGAGGACAGCAGAGACCCAGTACTTC

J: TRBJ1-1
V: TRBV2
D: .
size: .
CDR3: CASRTGGNTEAFF
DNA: TGTGCCAGCAGGACGGGGGGGAACACTGAAGCTTTCTTT

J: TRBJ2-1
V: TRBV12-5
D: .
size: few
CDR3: CASYRDTPYNEQFF
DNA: TGTGCTAGTTACCGGGACACCCCCTACAATGAGCAGTTCTTC

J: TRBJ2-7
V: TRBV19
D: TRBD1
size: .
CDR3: CASGDRGHGEQYF
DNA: TGTGCCAGTGGGGACAGGGGTCATGGCGAGCAGTACTTC

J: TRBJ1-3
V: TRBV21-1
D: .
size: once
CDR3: CASSIPFGTPSSGNTIYF
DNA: TGTGCCAGCAGCATCCCCTTCGGGACACCAAGCTCTGGAAACACCATATATTTT

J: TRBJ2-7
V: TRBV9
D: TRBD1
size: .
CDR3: CASSVGGQGAVHEQYF
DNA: TGTGCCAGCAGCGTAGGGGGGCAGGGGGCCGTCCACGAGCAGTACTTC

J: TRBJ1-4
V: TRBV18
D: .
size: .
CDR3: CASSPRQSANEKLFF
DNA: TGTGCCAGCTCACCAAGACAGTCGGCTAATGAAAAACTGTTTTTT

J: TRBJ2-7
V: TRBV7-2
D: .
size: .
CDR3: CARDRQGTTIEQYF
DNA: TGTGCCAGAGACAGACAGGGGACTACGATAGAGCAGTACTTC

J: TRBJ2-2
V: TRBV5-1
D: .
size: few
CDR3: CASSLVPGELFF
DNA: TGCGCCAGCAGCTTGGTTCCTGGGGAGCTGTTTTTT

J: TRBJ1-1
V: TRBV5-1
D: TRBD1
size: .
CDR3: CASSLGQGSGEAFF
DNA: TGCGCCAGCAGCCTGGGACAGGGGTCGGGTGAAGCTTTCTTT

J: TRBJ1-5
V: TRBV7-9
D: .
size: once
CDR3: CASSLNSHSNQPQHF
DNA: TGTGCCAGCAGCTTAAACAGTCATAGCAATCAGCCCCAGCATTTT

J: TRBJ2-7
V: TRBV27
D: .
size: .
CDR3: CASRYMTGSYEQYF
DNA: TGTGCCAGCAGATATATGACGGGCTCCTACGAGCAGTACTTC

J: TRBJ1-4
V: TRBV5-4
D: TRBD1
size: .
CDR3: CASSEDRGSLFF
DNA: TGTGCCAGCAGCGAGGACAGGGGATCACTGTTTTTT

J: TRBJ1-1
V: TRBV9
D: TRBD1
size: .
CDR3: CASSGRQGVAEAFF
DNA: TGTGCCAGCAGCGGCCGACAGGGTGTTGCTGAAGCTTTCTTT

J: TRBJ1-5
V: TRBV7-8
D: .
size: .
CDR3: CASSLVNSNQPQHF
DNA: TGTGCCAGCAGCTTAGTAAATAGCAATCAGCCCCAGCATTTT

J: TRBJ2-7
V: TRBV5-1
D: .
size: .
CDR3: CASRRAGASYEQYF
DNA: TGCGCCAGCAGGAGGGCAGGGGCCTCCTACGAGCAGTACTTC

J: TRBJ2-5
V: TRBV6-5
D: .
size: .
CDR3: CASNHIGTNQETQYF
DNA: TGTGCCAGCAACCACATTGGGACAAACCAAGAGACCCAGTACTTC

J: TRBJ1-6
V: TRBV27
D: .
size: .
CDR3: CASSLLAGASNSPLHF
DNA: TGTGCCAGCAGTTTATTGGCAGGGGCCAGTAATTCACCCCTCCACTTT

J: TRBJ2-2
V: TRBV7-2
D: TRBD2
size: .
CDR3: CASSLGLAGGGTGELFF
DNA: TGTGCCAGCAGCTTAGGACTAGCGGGGGGGGGCACCGGGGAGCTGTTTTTT

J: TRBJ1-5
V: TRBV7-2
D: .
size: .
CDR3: CASSHGGGTVEPQHF
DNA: TGTGCCAGCAGCCACGGGGGTGGGACCGTGGAGCCCCAGCATTTT

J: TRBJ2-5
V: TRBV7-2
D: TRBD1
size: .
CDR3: CASRARQGEEETQYF
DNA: TGTGCCAGCAGGGCAAGACAGGGTGAAGAAGAGACCCAGTACTTC

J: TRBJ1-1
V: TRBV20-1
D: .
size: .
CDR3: CSARAPSEAFF
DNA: TGCAGTGCTAGAGCCCCTTCGGAAGCTTTCTTT

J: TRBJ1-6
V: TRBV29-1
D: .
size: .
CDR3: CSVKRGGYNSPLHF
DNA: TGCAGCGTTAAGCGAGGGGGCTATAATTCACCCCTCCACTTT

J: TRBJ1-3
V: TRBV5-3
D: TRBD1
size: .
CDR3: CARSPKGQGAGYTIYF
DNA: TGTGCCAGAAGCCCCAAGGGACAGGGGGCCGGGTACACCATATATTTT

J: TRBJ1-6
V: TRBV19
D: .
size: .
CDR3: CASSTGSALHF
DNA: TGTGCCAGTAGTACAGGCTCAGCCCTCCACTTT

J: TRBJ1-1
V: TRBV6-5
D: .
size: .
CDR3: CASSYTPGHDEAFF
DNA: TGTGCCAGCAGTTACACGCCGGGACACGATGAAGCTTTCTTT

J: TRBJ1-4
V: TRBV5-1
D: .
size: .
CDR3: CASSTGTEGEKLFF
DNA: TGCGCCAGCAGCACCGGGACTGAAGGAGAAAAACTGTTTTTT

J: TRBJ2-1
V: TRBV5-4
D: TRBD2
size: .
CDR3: CASSTRGGRDEQFF
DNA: TGTGCCAGCAGCACGCGGGGGGGCCGGGATGAGCAGTTCTTC

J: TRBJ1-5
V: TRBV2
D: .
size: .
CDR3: CASKTSGVNRDQPQHF
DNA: TGTGCCAGCAAAACTTCCGGGGTAAATAGGGATCAGCCCCAGCATTTT

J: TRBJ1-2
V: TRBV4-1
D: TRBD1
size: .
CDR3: CASSREPGQGYGYTF
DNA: TGCGCCAGCAGCCGAGAACCCGGACAGGGCTATGGCTACACCTTC

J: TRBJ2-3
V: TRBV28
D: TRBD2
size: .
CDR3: CASSPQWGLAGGADTQYF
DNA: TGTGCCAGCAGCCCACAGTGGGGTTTAGCGGGGGGAGCAGATACGCAGTATTTT

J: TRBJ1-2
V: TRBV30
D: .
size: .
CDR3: CAWSFNRESYGYTF
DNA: TGTGCCTGGAGTTTTAATCGGGAGTCCTATGGCTACACCTTC

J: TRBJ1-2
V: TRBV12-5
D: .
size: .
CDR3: CASGLSQGHYTF
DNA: TGTGCTAGTGGTTTATCACAGGGTCACTACACCTTC

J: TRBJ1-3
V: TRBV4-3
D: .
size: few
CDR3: CASSQDVGFSGNTIYF
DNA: TGCGCCAGCAGCCAAGATGTCGGGTTCTCTGGAAACACCATATATTTT

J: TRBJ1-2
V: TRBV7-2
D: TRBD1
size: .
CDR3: CASSLAGQGSYGYTF
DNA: TGTGCCAGCAGCTTAGCGGGACAGGGGAGCTATGGCTACACCTTC